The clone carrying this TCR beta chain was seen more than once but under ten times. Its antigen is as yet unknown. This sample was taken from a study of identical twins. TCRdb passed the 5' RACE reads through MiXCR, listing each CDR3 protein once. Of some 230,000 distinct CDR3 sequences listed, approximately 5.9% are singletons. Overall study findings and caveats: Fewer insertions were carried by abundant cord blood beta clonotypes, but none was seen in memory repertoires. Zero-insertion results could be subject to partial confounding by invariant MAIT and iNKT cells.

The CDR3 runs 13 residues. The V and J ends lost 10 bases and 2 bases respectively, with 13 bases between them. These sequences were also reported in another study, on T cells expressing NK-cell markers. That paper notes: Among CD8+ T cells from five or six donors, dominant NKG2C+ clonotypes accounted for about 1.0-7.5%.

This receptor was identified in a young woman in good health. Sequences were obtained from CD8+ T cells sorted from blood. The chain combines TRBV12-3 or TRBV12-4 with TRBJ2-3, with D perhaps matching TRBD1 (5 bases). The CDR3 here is CATVGPSTDTQYF. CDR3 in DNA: TGTGCCACCGTGGGGCCCTCCACAGATACGCAGTATTTT.